A selection of T cell receptor beta chains follows, all from one sample in a study of T cells in Graves' hyperthyroidism and ophthalmopathy. MiXCR was run by TCRdb on the multiplex PCR reads, yielding one entry per CDR3 protein. The table shows roughly 570,000 distinct CDR3 sequences, with about 43% occurring only once. Material: peripheral blood or thyroid tissue (not recorded which). Every receptor here comes from a young woman with Graves' hyperthyroidism. Each CDR3 is given with its conserved first and last residue. Fields, in order: V gene, CDR3 protein.

V: TRBV27; CDR3: CASSFGGEQPQHF
V: TRBV7-6; CDR3: CASSWTGDNSPLHF
V: TRBV7-2; CDR3: CASSLGLQAGELFF
V: TRBV5-1; CDR3: CASSLGTDIADTQYF
V: TRBV27; CDR3: CASSLAQQGFTEAFF
V: TRBV2; CDR3: CARGHEQYF
V: TRBV6-2/TRBV6-3; CDR3: CASSVMGANEPQHF
V: TRBV5-1; CDR3: CASTPPGQGSHEQFF
V: TRBV20-1; CDR3: CSAADPRRSETQYF
V: TRBV12-3/TRBV12-4; CDR3: CASSQDRVEQYF
V: TRBV19; CDR3: CASSMSSGSYEQYF
V: TRBV29-1; CDR3: CSVEDGGDYTF
V: TRBV5-5; CDR3: CASSLASLGTGPTF
V: TRBV4-1; CDR3: CASSQAVEGFPYEQYF